This note documents a single T cell receptor beta chain sequence. Its antigen is currently unknown. This entry comes from a study of post-analysis software for immune sequencing data. Unique molecular identifiers were present in the TCR beta cDNA libraries. In TCRdb, the PCR reads were re-called with MiXCR into one record per CDR3 protein. The data contain about 760,000 distinct CDR3 sequences, 25% to 30% of them seen just once; the ten biggest clones take up more than 0.45%. Study-wide findings and caveats: Controls had lower frequencies than patients of five TRBV segments, which included TRBV5-6, TRBV5-1 and TRBV20-1.

Germline trimming cut 5 bases from V and 9 bases from J; bases unmatched to any gene: 15. CDR1 is SGHVS and CDR2 is FQNEAQ in the germline V gene. The CDR3 totals 17 residues. This receptor was obtained from a girl aged 5-17 years with multiple sclerosis. The sample consisted of blood. V is TRBV7-8 and J is TRBJ1-6; TRBD1 agrees at 8 bases. CDR3: CASSPQDRVQRGSPLHF. The CDR3 coding sequence is TGTGCCAGCAGCCCCCAGGACAGGGTACAAAGGGGTTCACCCCTCCACTTT. Full variable domain (missing parts from reference TRBV7-8 and TRBJ1-6): GAGVSQSPRYKVAKRGQDVALRCDPISGHVSLFWYQQALGQGPEFLTYFQNEAQLDKSGLPSDRFFAERPEGSVSTLKIQRTQQEDSAVYLCASSPQDRVQRGSPLHFGNGTRLTVT.